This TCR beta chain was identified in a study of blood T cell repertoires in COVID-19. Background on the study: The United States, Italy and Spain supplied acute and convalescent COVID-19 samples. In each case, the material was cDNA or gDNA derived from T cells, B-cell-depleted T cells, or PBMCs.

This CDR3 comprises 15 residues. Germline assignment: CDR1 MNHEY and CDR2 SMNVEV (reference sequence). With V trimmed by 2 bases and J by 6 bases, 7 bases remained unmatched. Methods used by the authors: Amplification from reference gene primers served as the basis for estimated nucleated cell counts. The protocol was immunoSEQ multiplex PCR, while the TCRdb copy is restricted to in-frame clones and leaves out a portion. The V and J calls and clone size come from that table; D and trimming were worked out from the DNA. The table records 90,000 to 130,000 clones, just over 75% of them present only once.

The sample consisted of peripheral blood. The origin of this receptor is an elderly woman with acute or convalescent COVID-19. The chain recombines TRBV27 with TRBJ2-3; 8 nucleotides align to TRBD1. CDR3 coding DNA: TGTGCCAGCAGTTTAGGAGGACAGGGTAGGGATACGCAGTATTTT. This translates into CASSLGGQGRDTQYF.